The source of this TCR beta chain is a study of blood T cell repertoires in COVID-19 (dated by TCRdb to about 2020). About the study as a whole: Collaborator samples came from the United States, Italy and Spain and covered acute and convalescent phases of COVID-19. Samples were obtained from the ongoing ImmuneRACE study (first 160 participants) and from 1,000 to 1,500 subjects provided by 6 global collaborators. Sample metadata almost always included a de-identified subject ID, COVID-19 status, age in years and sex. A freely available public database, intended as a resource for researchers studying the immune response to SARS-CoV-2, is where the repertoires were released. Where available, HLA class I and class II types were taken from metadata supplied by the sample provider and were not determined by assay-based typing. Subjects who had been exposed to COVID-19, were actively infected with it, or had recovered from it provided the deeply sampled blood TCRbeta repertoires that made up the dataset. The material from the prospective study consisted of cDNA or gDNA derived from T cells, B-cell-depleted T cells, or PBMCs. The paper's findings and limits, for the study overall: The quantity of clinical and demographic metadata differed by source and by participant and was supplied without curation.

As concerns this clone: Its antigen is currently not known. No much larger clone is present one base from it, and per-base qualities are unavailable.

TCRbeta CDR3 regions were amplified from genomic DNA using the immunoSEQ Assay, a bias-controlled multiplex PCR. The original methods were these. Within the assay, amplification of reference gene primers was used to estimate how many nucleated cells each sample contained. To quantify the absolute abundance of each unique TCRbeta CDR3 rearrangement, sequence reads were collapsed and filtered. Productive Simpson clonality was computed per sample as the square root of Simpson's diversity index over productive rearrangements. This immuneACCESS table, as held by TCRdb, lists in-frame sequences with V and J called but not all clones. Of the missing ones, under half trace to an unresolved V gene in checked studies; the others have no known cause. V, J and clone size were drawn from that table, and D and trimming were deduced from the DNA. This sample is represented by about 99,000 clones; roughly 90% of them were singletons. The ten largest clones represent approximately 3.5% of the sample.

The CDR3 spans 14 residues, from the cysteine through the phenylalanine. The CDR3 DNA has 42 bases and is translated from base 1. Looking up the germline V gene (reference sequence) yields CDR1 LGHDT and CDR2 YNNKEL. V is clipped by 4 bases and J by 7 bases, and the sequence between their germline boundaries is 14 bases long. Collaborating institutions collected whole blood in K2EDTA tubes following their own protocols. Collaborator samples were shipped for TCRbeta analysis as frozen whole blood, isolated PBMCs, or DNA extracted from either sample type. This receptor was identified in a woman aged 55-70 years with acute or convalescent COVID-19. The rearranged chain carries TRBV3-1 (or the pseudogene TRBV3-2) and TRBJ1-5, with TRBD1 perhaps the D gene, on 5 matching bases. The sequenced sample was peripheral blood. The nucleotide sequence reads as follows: TGTGCCAGCAGCCCTGTCCGGGGGTTCCAGCCCCAGCATTTT. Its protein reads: CASSPVRGFQPQHF.